Presented here are 15 T cell receptor beta chains from one specimen sequenced in a study of T cell responses to AZD1222 COVID-19 vaccine. Profiled with immunoSEQ multiplex PCR; TCRdb holds only in-frame clones, not every one. This repertoire shows approximately 67,000 clones, about 85% found once; its top ten account for 21%. Sequencing was performed on peripheral blood, taken on day 0 of AZD1222 vaccination. The receptors stem from an adult in good health.

The chain recombines TRBV9 with TRBJ1-2, with no clear D. The CDR3 totals 11 residues. Germline V gives CDR1 SGDLS, CDR2 YYNGEE. With 8 bases removed from V and 4 bases from J, the gap between germline ends came to 9 bases. CDR3 coding DNA: TGTGCCAGTGGCGGGAGCTATGGCTACACCTTC. It codes for CASGGSYGYTF.

The chain employs TRBV30 and TRBJ1-2; D gene ambiguous. The CDR3 runs 12 residues. The germline V gene encodes CDR1 GTSNPN and CDR2 SVGIG (reference sequence). Trimming took 4 bases from V and 8 from J, leaving 14 bases between them. This CDR3 is CAWTSGPGGYTF. The CDR3 DNA follows: TGTGCCTGGACCTCCGGGCCCGGCGGCTACACCTTC.

V is TRBV6-1 and J is TRBJ1-1; 7 nucleotides line up with TRBD1. J was trimmed by 1 base and V by 3 bases; bases with no gene match: 8. Germline CDR1 and CDR2: MNHNS and SASEGT. The CDR3 consists of 16 residues. CDR3 DNA: TGTGCCAGCAGTGACAACAGGGGATGGTCGAACACTGAAGCTTTCTTT. Protein product: CASSDNRGWSNTEAFF.

The genes are TRBV5-1 and TRBJ1-2, with a tentative D call TRBD1 (6 bases). Germline lookup yields CDR1 SGHRS and CDR2 YFSETQ. This CDR3 spans 16 amino acids. V was clipped by 4 bases and J by 4 bases, with 20 bases between them. The CDR3 sequence: CASSDVSTRTVYGYTF. The CDR3 DNA follows: TGCGCCAGCAGCGATGTATCAACTCGGACAGTCTATGGCTACACCTTC.

The chain carries TRBV5-1 and TRBJ1-5, with 7 bases fitting TRBD1. Per the germline V gene, CDR1 is SGHRS and CDR2 is YFSETQ. The CDR3 runs to 15 residues. The trim removed 4 bases at V and 4 bases at J, leaving 8 bases unmatched. CDR3 sequence reads: CASSPQGDYNQPQHF. The CDR3 DNA sequence: TGCGCCAGCAGCCCGCAGGGGGATTATAATCAGCCCCAGCATTTT.

This clone has a single count. The chain has TRBV3-1 (or the pseudogene TRBV3-2) and TRBJ1-4, with D possibly matching TRBD1 (5 bases). CDR1 LGHDT and CDR2 YNNKEL come from the germline V gene (reference sequence). Between the trimmed V and J ends, which lost 4 bases and 10 bases, there was a span of 10 bases. The CDR3 totals 12 residues. CDR3 bases: TGTGCCAGCAGCCCTGGGGGTGTAAAACTGTTTTTT. This codes for CASSPGGVKLFF.

The V gene is TRBV3-1 (or the pseudogene TRBV3-2), the J gene TRBJ1-4, with TRBD1 as a possible D gene (5 bases). V lost 5 bases, J lost 8 bases, and 12 bases lay in between. Germline loops: CDR1 LGHDT, CDR2 YNNKEL (reference sequence). The CDR3 sequence is 13 residues long. The CDR3 reads CASSGTIKEKLFF. The DNA of the CDR3 is TGTGCCAGCAGCGGGACCATAAAAGAAAAACTGTTTTTT.

This chain links TRBV7-9 with TRBJ2-3; 7 nucleotides match TRBD1. Unmatched junction bases numbered 7, after V lost 3 bases and J lost 4 bases. The CDR3 has 15 residues. The germline V gene encodes CDR1 SEHNR and CDR2 FQNEAQ (reference sequence). The chain's CDR3 is CASSFLGGAADTQYF. In DNA, the CDR3 is TGTGCCAGCAGCTTTTTAGGGGGCGCGGCAGATACGCAGTATTTT.

The chain couples TRBV4-3 to TRBJ1-2; D uncertain. The V and J ends lost 0 bases and 8 bases respectively, with 10 bases between them. This CDR3 comprises 13 residues. CDR1 and CDR2 from the germline V gene are LGHNA and YSLEER. The CDR3 loop is CASSQEGYGGYTF. The CDR3, as DNA: TGCGCCAGCAGCCAAGAGGGCTATGGGGGCTACACCTTC.

This clone was detected only a few times. The rearrangement links TRBV28 to TRBJ2-7; 8 nucleotides align to TRBD1. Germline V lookup: CDR1 MDHEN, CDR2 SYDVKM. V trimming: 6 bases; J trimming: 0 bases; junction bases outside the gene matches: 7. CDR3 size: 15 residues. DNA for the CDR3: TGTGCCAGCAGGTCAGGGGGCCTGCCCTCCTACGAGCAGTACTTC. Amino acid sequence: CASRSGGLPSYEQYF.

This chain links TRBV15 with TRBJ2-3; D is uncertain. This CDR3 is built from 14 residues. Germline values: CDR1 LNHNV, CDR2 YYDKDF (reference sequence). Trimming removed 4 bases at V and 4 bases at J, with 12 bases between. CDR3 region: CATSIQLTPDTQYF. DNA of the CDR3: TGTGCCACCAGCATCCAACTAACACCAGATACGCAGTATTTT.

The chain has TRBV7-6 and TRBJ2-7, with D tentatively TRBD1 (6 bases). This CDR3 contains 15 residues. Between the trimmed V and J ends, which lost 0 bases and 2 bases, there was a span of 11 bases. Germline V gene lookup returns CDR1 SGHVS and CDR2 FNYEAQ. The CDR3 protein is CASSLAGPGAYEQYF. The CDR3 coding sequence is TGTGCCAGCAGCTTAGCGGGGCCAGGGGCCTACGAGCAGTACTTC.

The chain employs TRBV7-9 and TRBJ2-7; D is perhaps TRBD1 (6 bases). The CDR3 covers 13 residues. Per the germline V gene, CDR1 is SEHNR and CDR2 is FQNEAQ (reference sequence). V dropped 4 bases and J dropped 5 bases, with 12 bases sitting between them. The DNA of the CDR3 is TGTGCCAGCAGCTCGAAACAGGGCCACGAGCAGTACTTC. Translation gives CASSSKQGHEQYF. The full variable domain, completed using reference TRBV7-9 and TRBJ2-7, is DTGVSQNPRHKITKRGQNVTFRCDPISEHNRLYWYRQTLGQGPEFLTYFQNEAQLEKSRLLSDRFSAERPKGSFSTLEIQRTEQGDSAMYLCASSSKQGHEQYFGPGTRLTVT.

The chain couples TRBV24-1 to TRBJ1-1; possibly TRBD1 for D (6 bases). Germline V CDR1 and CDR2: KGHDR, SFDVKD. The V end was cut by 7 bases, the J end by 5 bases, with 13 bases between. The CDR3 is 13 residues long. The CDR3 here is CATRQGGGTEAFF. The CDR3, as DNA: TGTGCCACCAGACAGGGAGGTGGTACTGAAGCTTTCTTT.

The chain links TRBV19 to TRBJ2-2; TRBD1 matches at 9 bases. CDR3 size: 14 residues. V gave up 6 bases and J gave up 8 bases; unmatched junction bases: 7. Germline V CDR1 and CDR2: LNHDA, SQIVND (reference sequence). The CDR3 region has the DNA TGTGCCAGTAGGATTGGGACAGGGTCTGGGGAGCTGTTTTTT. This codes for CASRIGTGSGELFF.